In this sample, the clone carrying this T cell receptor beta chain turned up many times. No antigen is known for it. This record comes from a study of blood T cells in healthy people across ages. Germline V gives CDR1 SGHRS, CDR2 YFSETQ. V shed 3 bases, J shed 6 bases, and the junction held 9 bases outside the gene matches. This CDR3 is 15 amino acids long. Findings of the study overall: Per-million-T-cell TCR beta diversity fell roughly linearly with age.

Combining a sample-barcoded 5' primer with a J-beta primer mix, a second PCR ran for 7 to 11 cycles. From the 5' RACE reads, TCRdb called clonotypes with MiXCR, one entry per CDR3 protein. The sample lists about 1 million distinct CDR3 sequences; around 45% were seen once. The chain carries TRBV5-1 and TRBJ2-1; 7 nucleotides line up with TRBD1. The sequence was collected from a woman aged 55-70 years in good health. Sequencing was done on a sample of blood. As DNA, the CDR3 is TGCGCCAGCAGCTCCGGGGACAGATTGGCCAATGAGCAGTTCTTC. It yields the protein CASSSGDRLANEQFF.